These T cell receptor beta chains were read from a single sample in a study of T cell changes during pregnancy in multiple sclerosis. Sequenced by immunoSEQ multiplex PCR; TCRdb stores in-frame clones only, minus some. Among roughly 38,000 clones listed, 90% were seen once. The sequences come from CD8+ T cells from peripheral blood mononuclear cells, collected in the first trimester of pregnancy. All receptors come from a female donor with multiple sclerosis, enrolled in a pregnancy study. The CDR3 runs from the conserved cysteine through the conserved F or W. A D gene is named only where the DNA matches it firmly. Size is omitted from some rows. Given values are once, few, many or a class for expanded clones.

d_call clone_size j_call v_call cdr3_aa cdr3_nt
TRBD2 once TRBJ2-7 TRBV19 CASSRGTSSLAYEQYF TGTGCCAGTAGTCGTGGGACTAGCTCACTAGCCTACGAGCAGTACTTC
NA NA TRBJ2-2 TRBV5-5 CASSLGSGGQGRGNTGELFF TGTGCCAGCAGCTTGGGGTCGGGAGGACAGGGAAGGGGGAACACCGGGGAGCTGTTTTTT
NA NA TRBJ2-1 TRBV5-5 CASSLDGGAGSYNEQFF TGTGCCAGCAGCTTGGATGGGGGCGCGGGTTCCTACAATGAGCAGTTCTTC
NA NA TRBJ1-1 TRBV27 CASSPNRVSEAFF TGTGCCAGCAGTCCGAACAGGGTGAGTGAAGCTTTCTTT
NA once TRBJ2-4 TRBV9 CASSPQRAGRNIQYF TGTGCCAGCAGCCCCCAGAGGGCGGGGCGAAACATTCAGTACTTC
NA NA TRBJ1-6 TRBV9 CASSGQGGRASPLHF TGTGCCAGCAGCGGCCAAGGGGGAAGGGCTTCACCCCTCCACTTT
TRBD1 NA TRBJ1-5 TRBV6-5 CASSGQVGQPQHF TGTGCCAGCAGTGGACAGGTCGGACAGCCCCAGCATTTT
TRBD2 NA TRBJ2-3 TRBV4-3 CASSKRPAGSADTQYF TGCGCCAGCAGCAAGAGGCCAGCGGGGAGCGCAGATACGCAGTATTTT
NA NA TRBJ1-1 TRBV7-9 CASSPLLIFSGNTEAFF TGTGCCAGCAGCCCCTTATTAATCTTTTCAGGGAACACTGAAGCTTTCTTT
TRBD1 NA TRBJ1-4 TRBV5-6 CASSPYFPDREQDEKLFF TGTGCCAGCAGCCCCTACTTTCCGGACAGGGAGCAAGATGAAAAACTGTTTTTT
NA NA TRBJ2-7 TRBV7-2 CASSSPRGGQGLEQYF TGTGCCAGCAGCTCACCCCGGGGGGGACAGGGCCTCGAGCAGTACTTC
NA NA TRBJ2-7 TRBV19 CASSILPGSYEQYF TGTGCCAGTAGTATTCTCCCGGGGTCCTACGAGCAGTACTTC
NA NA TRBJ2-2 TRBV7-9 CASSPPITANTGELFF TGTGCCAGCAGCCCCCCCATTACAGCGAACACCGGGGAGCTGTTTTTT
TRBD2 once TRBJ2-7 TRBV7-6 CASSYGTSGNYEQYF TGTGCCAGCAGCTACGGGACTAGCGGTAACTACGAGCAGTACTTC
NA NA TRBJ2-2 TRBV30 CAWSWGVRELFF TGTGCCTGGAGTTGGGGGGTCCGGGAGCTGTTTTTT
NA NA TRBJ2-7 TRBV5-1 CASSLGGRTTYEQYF TGCGCCAGCAGCTTGGGAGGGCGAACTACCTACGAGCAGTACTTC
NA NA TRBJ1-2 TRBV27 CASSLIGQPISANYGYTF TGTGCCAGCAGTTTAATAGGACAGCCCATTTCGGCTAACTATGGCTACACCTTC
NA NA TRBJ2-1 TRBV4-2 CASRGGNEQFF TGTGCCAGCAGGGGGGGCAATGAGCAGTTCTTC
TRBD1 NA TRBJ1-2 TRBV11-2 CASSPPQGPPATF TGTGCCAGCAGCCCACCACAGGGGCCTCCGGCCACCTTC
NA NA TRBJ1-1 TRBV7-9 CASSLIPGEIEAFF TGTGCCAGCAGCTTAATCCCAGGCGAGATTGAAGCTTTCTTT